The entry that follows covers one TCR beta chain sequence. What it binds is unknown. This sample is drawn from a study of shared clonotypes between healthy human individuals. Findings of the study overall: Shared clonotypes across all four donors exceeded non-shared ones in generation probability. The sampled material consisted only of blood, and tissue repertoires are likely to differ.

At a deep level, the assay was run. Investigators spread the genomic DNA of each subset evenly over several immunoSEQ plates. The protocol was immunoSEQ multiplex PCR, while the TCRdb copy is restricted to in-frame clones and leaves out a portion. The sample lists about 2.3 million clones; more than 85% were seen once. Germline-derived CDR1 and CDR2 are LGHNA and YNFKEQ. This CDR3 is 17 amino acids long. Between the trimmed V and J ends, which lost 1 base and 2 bases, there was a span of 18 bases. Sequenced: naive CD4+ T cells from PBMCs. The subset was: CD45RA+ positively selected. The V gene is TRBV4-2, the J gene TRBJ2-7, with D possibly matching TRBD1 (7 bases). This TCR was sampled from a young man in good health. Some clones in this sample may be carry-over from other donors' samples. CDR3 sequence reads: CASSQGDRRGATYEQYF. CDR3 nucleotide sequence: TGTGCCAGCAGCCAAGGGGATCGCAGGGGGGCCACCTACGAGCAGTACTTC.